This T cell receptor (beta chain) was captured by sequencing in a study of TIL therapy for anti-PD-1-resistant metastatic lung cancer. About the study: Tumor harvest preceded PD-1/PD-L1 blockade, followed by nivolumab treatment.

Sequencing used immunoSEQ v3. The method was immunoSEQ multiplex PCR; TCRdb's version includes in-frame clones alone and lacks a portion of them. The sample carries tens of thousands of clones, about 86% recorded once. Documented time point: pre-treatment sample, taken before nivolumab and TIL therapy. V shed 5 bases and J shed 6 bases, with 20 bases lying between them. CDR1 and CDR2 from the germline V gene are SGHAT and FQNNGV. The CDR3 loop spans 15 amino acids. The V and J genes are TRBV11-2 and TRBJ2-7; TRBD1 or TRBD2 may be the D gene (5 bases each). Sequencing was performed on blood, taken at baseline. The sequence derives from a person aged 25-85 years with non-small cell lung cancer. This CDR3 reads CASSHWDQGDGEQYF. CDR3 in DNA: TGTGCCAGCAGCCACTGGGACCAAGGAGATGGCGAGCAGTACTTC.